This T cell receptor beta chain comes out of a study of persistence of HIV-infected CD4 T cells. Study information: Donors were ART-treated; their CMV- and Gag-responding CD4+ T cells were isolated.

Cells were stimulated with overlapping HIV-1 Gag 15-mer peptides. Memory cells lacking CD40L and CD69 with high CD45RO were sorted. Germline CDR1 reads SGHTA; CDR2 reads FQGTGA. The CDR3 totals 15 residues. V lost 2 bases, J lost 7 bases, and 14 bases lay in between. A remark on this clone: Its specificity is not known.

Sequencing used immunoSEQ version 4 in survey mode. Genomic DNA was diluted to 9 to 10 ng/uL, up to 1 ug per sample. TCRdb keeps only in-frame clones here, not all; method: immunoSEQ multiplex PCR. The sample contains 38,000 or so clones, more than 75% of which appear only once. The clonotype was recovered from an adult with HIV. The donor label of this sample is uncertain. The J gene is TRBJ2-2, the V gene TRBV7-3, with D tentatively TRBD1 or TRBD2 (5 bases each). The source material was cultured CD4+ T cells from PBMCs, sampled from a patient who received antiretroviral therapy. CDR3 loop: CASSLVSGRGGELFF. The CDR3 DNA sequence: TGTGCCAGCAGCTTAGTCTCGGGACGAGGCGGGGAGCTGTTTTTT.